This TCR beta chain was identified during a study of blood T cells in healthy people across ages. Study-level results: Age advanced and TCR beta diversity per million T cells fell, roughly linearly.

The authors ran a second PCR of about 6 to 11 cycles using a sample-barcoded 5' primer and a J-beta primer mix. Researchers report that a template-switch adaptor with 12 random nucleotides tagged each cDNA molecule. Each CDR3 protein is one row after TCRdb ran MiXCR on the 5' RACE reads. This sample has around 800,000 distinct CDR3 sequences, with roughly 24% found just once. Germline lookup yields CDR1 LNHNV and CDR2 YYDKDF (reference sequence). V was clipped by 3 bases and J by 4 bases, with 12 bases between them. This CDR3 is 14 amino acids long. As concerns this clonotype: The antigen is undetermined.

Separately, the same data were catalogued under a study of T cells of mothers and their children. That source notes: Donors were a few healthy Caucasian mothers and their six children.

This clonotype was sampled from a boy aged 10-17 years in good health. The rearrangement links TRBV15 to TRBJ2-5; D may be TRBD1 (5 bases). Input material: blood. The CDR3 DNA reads TGTGCCACCAGCAGGGCAAACAGGCGAGAGACCCAGTACTTC. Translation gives CATSRANRRETQYF.